What follows are 28 T cell receptor beta chains derived from one specimen sequenced in a study of regulatory T cells in long-lasting Graves disease. Documented time point: newly diagnosed GD, antithyroid drugs for less than 3 months. The TCR library was made from RNA that had been extracted from PBMCs in TRIzol. With iRepertoire HTBI primers and Arm-PCR of CDR3 regions, TCR beta libraries were built. TCRdb reprocessed the multiplex PCR reads via MiXCR and lists one record per CDR3 protein. Seen here are some 370,000 distinct CDR3 sequences, about 10% observed once, and the top ten hold over 15%. These data also formed part of another study, on T cells in Graves' hyperthyroidism and ophthalmopathy.

The material was peripheral blood mononuclear cells (PBMCs), obtained at new diagnosis, from a patient treated with antithyroid drugs. Receptor source: a woman aged 18-29 years with Graves disease.

The genes are TRBV19 and TRBJ2-7, with D tentatively TRBD2 (6 bases). The ends were cut back, 5 bases at V and 5 bases at J, with 13 bases in the middle. CDR3 length: 13 residues. Germline V CDR1 and CDR2: LNHDA, SQIVND (reference sequence). The CDR3 loop reads CASSPGLANEQYF. CDR3 DNA: TGTGCCAGTAGTCCGGGGCTAGCGAACGAGCAGTACTTC. Full variable domain (missing parts from reference TRBV19 and TRBJ2-7): DGGITQSPKYLFRKEGQNVTLSCEQNLNHDAMYWYRQDPGQGLRLIYYSQIVNDFQKGDIAEGYSVSREKKESFPLTVTSAQKNPTAFYLCASSPGLANEQYFGPGTRLTVT.

The genes are TRBV7-6 and TRBJ1-3; D unresolved. The V gene's germline CDR1 is SGHVS and CDR2 FNYEAQ. V was shortened by 0 bases and J by 3 bases, with 12 bases between the two germline ends. The CDR3 covers 16 residues. The CDR3 coding sequence is TGTGCCAGCAGCTTAGCTCCGACGCGGGTTGGAAACACCATATATTTT. Translation gives CASSLAPTRVGNTIYF.

The chain carries TRBV2 and TRBJ2-5, with 7 bases that match TRBD1. Trimming cost V 5 bases and J 3 bases; bases outside gene matches: 9. There are 15 residues in the CDR3. CDR1 is SNHLY and CDR2 is FYNNEI in the germline V gene. CDR3 nucleotides: TGTGCCAGCAGTACAGGGGATCGGGCGGAAGAGACCCAGTACTTC. It specifies CASSTGDRAEETQYF.

This clonotype appeared a few times. The gene calls are TRBV10-3 and TRBJ2-7; 9 bases are shared with TRBD1. The germline gives CDR1 ENHRY, CDR2 SYGVKD. The length of the CDR3 is 14 residues. V trimming: 3 bases; J trimming: 2 bases; junction bases outside the gene matches: 2. Here the CDR3 reads CAISDGTGPYEQYV. CDR3 DNA sequence: TGTGCCATCAGTGACGGGACAGGGCCCTACGAGCAGTACGTC.

Turning to this clonotype: A far larger clone is one base from this, pointing to a likely read error. The rearrangement joins TRBV7-8 to TRBJ1-1, with D perhaps matching TRBD1 (5 bases). Germline V lookup: CDR1 SGHVS, CDR2 FQNEAQ. The CDR3 length is 15 residues. Written as DNA, the CDR3 is TGTACCAGCAGCTTAGGGACGGACTGGGTTATTGGAGCTTTCTTT. The encoded protein is CTSSLGTDWVIGAFF. The entire variable domain, with the rest obtained from reference TRBV7-8 and TRBJ1-1, is as follows: GAGVSQSPRYKVAKRGQDVALRCDPISGHVSLFWYQQALGQGPEFLTYFQNEAQLDKSGLPSDRFFAERPEGSVSTLKIQRTQQEDSAVYLCTSSLGTDWVIGAFFGQGTRLTVV.

There are many counts of this clonotype. CDR3 bases: TGCAGTGCTAGAGAATTGCGGGGGAGCTCCTACGAGCAGTACTTC. Amino acid sequence: CSARELRGSSYEQYF. The V gene is TRBV20-1, the J gene TRBJ2-7; 7 nucleotides match TRBD2. The germline gives CDR1 DFQATT, CDR2 SNEGSKA (reference sequence). After removal of 0 bases from V and 0 bases from J, the junction contained 5 bases not matched to a gene. The CDR3 extends over 15 amino acids.

The genes are TRBV20-1 and TRBJ2-5; 7 bases fit TRBD2. There are 18 residues in the CDR3. Looked up from germline, CDR1 is DFQATT and CDR2 is SNEGSKA (reference sequence). Trimming removed 0 bases from V and 5 bases from J; junction bases left unmatched: 18. In DNA, the CDR3 is TGCAGTGCTAGAGATCTGGCCGGGGGGTGGCGGAGCGTGGAGACCCAGTACTTC. Its protein product is CSARDLAGGWRSVETQYF.

This clonotype has only one observation. The chain employs TRBV6-2 or TRBV6-3 and TRBJ1-4; no firm D call. The CDR3 is 12 residues long. V lost 2 bases, J lost 13 bases, and 11 bases lay in between. Germline CDR1 reads MNHEY; CDR2 reads SVGEGT. The CDR3 loop is CASSYTVAVLFF. DNA of the CDR3: TGTGCCAGCAGTTACACGGTAGCAGTACTGTTTTTT.

At least ten counts were recorded for this clonotype. V usage is TRBV7-2 and J usage is TRBJ2-1, with D possibly TRBD2 on 6 matching bases. Germline V gene data show CDR1 as SGHTA and CDR2 as FQGNSA. The CDR3 runs 15 residues. The V end was cut by 5 bases, the J end by 6 bases, with 17 bases between. The CDR3: CASSPRRGSGNEQFF. The CDR3 nucleotides are TGTGCCAGCAGCCCCCGGCGGGGATCCGGCAATGAGCAGTTCTTC.

The rearrangement joins TRBV4-1 to TRBJ2-2, with D perhaps matching TRBD2 (6 bases). This CDR3 comprises 15 residues. Trimming stripped 8 bases from V and 4 bases from J, with 17 bases between. Per germline, CDR1 MGHRA and CDR2 YSYEKL. CDR3: CASSHGGSSTGELFF. The CDR3 nucleotides are TGCGCCAGCTCCCACGGGGGAAGTTCCACCGGGGAGCTGTTTTTT.

A few counts support this clonotype. This chain joins TRBV4-1 and TRBJ2-5; 10 positions agree with TRBD2. CDR3 length equals 14 residues. V was pared by 2 bases and J by 6 bases, with 3 bases of the junction left unmatched. In germline, CDR1 is MGHRA, CDR2 YSYEKL. The CDR3 coding sequence is TGCGCCAGCAGCCAACTAGCGGGAGTTCAGACCCAGTACTTC. This translates into CASSQLAGVQTQYF.

This clonotype has at least ten counts. The chain combines TRBV28 with TRBJ2-7, with TRBD2 matching 7 bases. Germline loops: CDR1 MDHEN, CDR2 SYDVKM. V shed 2 bases, J shed 7 bases, and the junction held 17 bases outside the gene matches. This CDR3 contains 17 residues. The CDR3 sequence is CASSLEIWREPADEQYF. The CDR3 region has the DNA TGTGCCAGCAGTTTAGAGATTTGGCGGGAGCCGGCGGATGAGCAGTACTTC.

There are many counts of this clonotype. The junction departs from the called germline gene at one end, perhaps through a read error. The V and J genes are TRBV7-9 and TRBJ1-1, with D unresolved. CDR1 and CDR2 from the germline V gene are SEHNR and FQNEAQ (reference sequence). This CDR3 spans 11 amino acids. CDR3 residues: CASSLVWQRIF. The CDR3 coding sequence is TGTGCCAGCAGCTTAGTTTGGCAGCGAATCTTT.

This clonotype was observed a handful of times. The V gene is TRBV7-2, the J gene TRBJ2-2; 10 nucleotides align to TRBD1. The V segment lost 1 base and the J segment 1 base; nucleotides outside the gene matches: 12. The germline V gene has CDR1 SGHTA and CDR2 FQGNSA. The CDR3 covers 20 residues. The CDR3 is CASSLVPLGQGTWNTGELFF. CDR3 coding DNA: TGTGCCAGCAGCTTAGTTCCCCTGGGACAGGGGACATGGAACACCGGGGAGCTGTTTTTT. Combining the CDR3 with reference TRBV7-2 and TRBJ2-2 gives the whole variable domain GAGVSQSPSNKVTEKGKDVELRCDPISGHTALYWYRQSLGQGLEFLIYFQGNSAPDKSGLPSDRFSAERTGGSVSTLTIQRTQQEDSAVYLCASSLVPLGQGTWNTGELFFGEGSRLTVL.

This chain links TRBV4-1 with TRBJ1-1; D remains unclear. The CDR3 is 14 residues long. From germline, CDR1 is MGHRA and CDR2 YSYEKL. V dropped 1 base and J dropped 5 bases, with 11 bases sitting between them. CDR3: CASSQAYLVTEAFF. The CDR3 DNA reads TGCGCCAGCAGCCAAGCCTATTTGGTGACTGAAGCTTTCTTT.

Ten or more counts support this clonotype. The chain couples TRBV12-3 or TRBV12-4 to TRBJ2-2; no reliable D call. The V gene lost 8 bases and the J gene lost 8 bases, with 9 bases spanning the gap. This CDR3 is built from 11 residues. This CDR3 reads CASAMLGELFF. The CDR3 DNA reads TGTGCCAGCGCTATGTTGGGGGAGCTGTTTTTT.

This clonotype was picked up a small number of times. V is TRBV27 and J is TRBJ1-5; D is undetermined. This CDR3 has 15 amino acids. The V gene's germline CDR1 is MNHEY and CDR2 SMNVEV (reference sequence). Trimming cost V 0 bases and J 2 bases, with 8 bases left between them. In DNA form, the CDR3 reads TGTGCCAGCAGTTTATCAACAACGGGCAATCAGCCCCAGCATTTT. Its protein is CASSLSTTGNQPQHF.

Regarding this clonotype: A read error may explain this, as a much larger clone is one base away. V gene TRBV28 combines with J gene TRBJ2-5, with D possibly matching TRBD1 (6 bases). This CDR3 region has 12 residues. Germline V gene lookup returns CDR1 MDHEN and CDR2 SYDVKM. The ends were cut back, 8 bases at V and 3 bases at J, with 10 bases in the middle. The CDR3 bases are TGTGCCAGCGGATCAGGGGAAGAGACCCAGTACTTC. It codes for CASGSGEETQYF.

This chain connects TRBV4-3 to TRBJ1-6, with D perhaps TRBD1 (5 bases). There are 15 residues in the CDR3. Germline CDR1 LGHNA, CDR2 YSLEER. Trimming pared 4 bases from V and 8 bases from J, leaving 15 bases between. CDR3 loop: CASSPDMGFDSPLHF. Here the CDR3 DNA reads TGCGCCAGCAGCCCGGACATGGGATTCGATTCACCCCTCCACTTT.

This clonotype was detected a few times. The rearrangement links TRBV7-2 to TRBJ2-1, with a weak D call TRBD2 (7 bases). Germline assignment: CDR1 SGHTA and CDR2 FQGNSA. V was trimmed by 3 bases and J by 12 bases, leaving 18 bases between them. The CDR3 length is 14 residues. CDR3 DNA sequence: TGTGCCAGCAGCTTCAATCCCGCGGGGGCTGGGCAGTTCTTC. Translating gives CASSFNPAGAGQFF.

This clonotype was detected many times. The V gene is TRBV28, the J gene TRBJ2-7; D unresolved. Germline V gene sequence: CDR1 MDHEN, CDR2 SYDVKM. The CDR3 loop spans 11 amino acids. Trimming stripped 5 bases from V and 7 bases from J, with 9 bases between. CDR3 loop: CASSDLMEQYF. The CDR3 coding sequence is TGTGCCAGCAGTGATTTAATGGAGCAGTACTTC.

This clonotype came up many times. The chain links TRBV28 to TRBJ2-5; 9 nucleotides match TRBD1. The CDR3 consists of 15 residues. The J segment lost 4 bases and the V segment lost 6 bases, leaving 9 bases of the junction unmatched. Germline assignment: CDR1 MDHEN and CDR2 SYDVKM. Here the CDR3 reads CASRLPGTGTETQYF. The CDR3 nucleotides are TGTGCCAGCAGACTACCCGGGACAGGGACAGAGACCCAGTACTTC.

In its sample, this clonotype was seen many times. The chain links TRBV20-1 to TRBJ2-7, with no clear D. V was cut by 3 bases and J by 0 bases, with 9 bases left in between. Germline V gene data show CDR1 as DFQATT and CDR2 as SNEGSKA (reference sequence). The CDR3 runs 13 residues. CDR3 bases: TGCAGTGCTAGGTTGGCAGGCTCCTACGAGCAGTACTTC. It translates to CSARLAGSYEQYF.

This clonotype was detected many times. The J gene is TRBJ2-3, the V gene TRBV7-2; TRBD2 matches 8 bases. Germline assignment: CDR1 SGHTA and CDR2 FQGNSA. V shed 5 bases, J shed 6 bases, and the junction held 10 bases outside the gene matches. The CDR3 is 15 amino acids. CDR3 residues: CASSGFGGAGDTQYF. In DNA form, the CDR3 reads TGTGCCAGCAGCGGTTTCGGGGGGGCAGGGGATACGCAGTATTTT.

This clonotype was picked up many times. The chain joins TRBV2 to TRBJ2-3; tentatively, D is TRBD1 (6 bases). V lost 6 bases to trimming and J lost 0 bases, with 19 bases between them. This CDR3 spans 17 amino acids. The germline gives CDR1 SNHLY, CDR2 FYNNEI. CDR3 DNA: TGTGCCAGCAGGAGGCCTAAGACAGGACTTAGCACAGATACGCAGTATTTT. It encodes CASRRPKTGLSTDTQYF.

This clonotype has a count of ten or more. This rearrangement joins TRBV28 to TRBJ2-7; the match to TRBD2 covers 12 bases. The V segment lost 3 bases and the J segment 3 bases; nucleotides outside the gene matches: 15. Germline values: CDR1 MDHEN, CDR2 SYDVKM. CDR3 length: 19 residues. The CDR3 region has the DNA TGTGCCAGCAGTTTTGATTTCTACGGGGGACTAGCGGGCCACTACGAGCAGTACTTC. It is translated as CASSFDFYGGLAGHYEQYF.

CDR3 protein: CAWSISRTSGGTRTDTQYF. CDR3 sequence (DNA): TGTGCCTGGAGTATCTCCCGGACTAGCGGGGGGACCAGAACAGATACGCAGTATTTT. V is TRBV30 and J is TRBJ2-3; 14 bases fit TRBD2. CDR3 length: 19 residues. After removal of 2 bases from V and 3 bases from J, the junction contained 13 bases not matched to a gene. Looked up from germline, CDR1 is GTSNPN and CDR2 is SVGIG (reference sequence).

This clonotype occurred many times. The chain is built from TRBV20-1 and TRBJ1-4; 7 nucleotides line up with TRBD1. Germline values: CDR1 DFQATT, CDR2 SNEGSKA (reference sequence). CDR3 length: 15 residues. Germline trimming cut 0 bases from V and 2 bases from J; bases unmatched to any gene: 3. The chain's CDR3 is CSARDSTGTNEKLFF. The DNA of the CDR3 is TGCAGTGCTAGAGACTCGACAGGGACTAATGAAAAACTGTTTTTT.